The clone carrying this TCR beta chain was seen at least ten times. Its antigen is unknown. These data belong to a study of early T cells in non-severe SARS-CoV-2 infection. Background on the study: From unsorted whole blood, bulk RNA was sequenced, and the chains remained unpaired.

Study-wide results and limits: The matching step, a VDJdb search, favored anti-spike CD8 responses and missed private and CD4 specificities.

With 5 bases removed from V and 2 bases from J, the gap between germline ends came to 16 bases. This CDR3 contains 15 residues. CDR1 is KGHSH, CDR2 LQKENI, per germline. As part of library construction, unique molecular identifiers were attached to individual cDNA molecules. TCRdb itself ran the 5' RACE reads through MiXCR, one entry per CDR3 protein. The repertoire includes tens of thousands of distinct CDR3 sequences, roughly 6% of them detected once, and roughly an eighth sits in the top ten. The sequence was obtained from an adult who was a healthcare worker with PCR-confirmed SARS-CoV-2 infection or an uninfected control (not recorded which). The V and J genes are TRBV18 and TRBJ2-7, with D possibly being TRBD1 (5 bases). Sequenced material: whole blood. The CDR3 sequence is CASSSSSTATYEQYF. The CDR3 region has the DNA TGTGCCAGCTCATCCTCATCGACAGCCACCTACGAGCAGTACTTC.